One and the same sample provided the 31 T cell receptor beta chains below, sequenced in a study of cytomegalovirus exposure and HLA in healthy donors. Amplification used 60 Vbeta primers and 13 Jbeta primers. Produced via immunoSEQ multiplex PCR; TCRdb's table is partial and in-frame only. The sample table sets out 30,000 to 45,000 clones. Sequencing input: PBMCs. These receptors were obtained from a man aged 35 to 55 in good health and CMV-seropositive.

The rearrangement joins TRBV30 to TRBJ1-3, with D tentatively TRBD1 (6 bases). With 6 bases removed from V and 3 bases from J, the gap between germline ends came to 12 bases. The CDR3 runs 13 residues. The germline gives CDR1 GTSNPN, CDR2 SVGIG (reference sequence). CDR3 sequence (DNA): TGTGCCTGCCAAGGGGGTAGTGGAAACACCATATATTTT. It translates to CACQGGSGNTIYF. Full variable domain (missing parts from reference TRBV30 and TRBJ1-3): SQTIHQWPATLVQPVGSPLSLECTVEGTSNPNLYWYRQAAGRGLQLLFYSVGIGQISSEVPQNLSASRPQDRQFILSSKKLLLSDSGFYLCACQGGSGNTIYFGEGSWLTVV.

The rearrangement joins TRBV10-3 to TRBJ2-3; 7 bases line up with TRBD2. The length of the CDR3 is 18 residues. The V and J ends lost 4 bases and 0 bases, in that order; junction bases with no gene match: 13. Germline V gene lookup returns CDR1 ENHRY and CDR2 SYGVKD. CDR3 DNA sequence: TGTGCCATCAGTGGGTTCTGGACGGGAGGTGGAAGCACAGATACGCAGTATTTT. Translating it yields CAISGFWTGGGSTDTQYF.

The rearrangement links TRBV29-1 to TRBJ2-5, with TRBD2 identical over 11 bases. The J call may be mistaken, given a closer DNA end match to TRBJ2-7. This CDR3 contains 15 residues. CDR1 and CDR2 from the germline V gene are SQVTM and ANQGSEA. The CDR3 loop is CSVLTSGSISYEQYF. Here the CDR3 DNA reads TGCAGCGTCCTAACTAGCGGGAGTATCTCCTACGAGCAGTACTTC.

J is TRBJ2-1 and V is TRBV11-2, with TRBD2 matching 14 bases. Trimming cost V 3 bases and J 6 bases; bases outside gene matches: 4. Germline CDR1 reads SGHAT; CDR2 reads FQNNGV. The CDR3 is 16 amino acids. CDR3 in amino acids: CASSLHGTSGSNEQFF. DNA for the CDR3: TGTGCCAGCAGCTTGCACGGGACTAGCGGGAGCAATGAGCAGTTCTTC.

The chain couples TRBV28 to TRBJ2-1; 11 nucleotides line up with TRBD2. The CDR3 covers 15 residues. V was clipped by 7 bases and J by 7 bases; unmatched bases: 9. Germline CDR1 reads MDHEN; CDR2 reads SYDVKM. CDR3 DNA: TGTGCCAGCAACCCTACTAGCGGGGGCGGGAATGAGCAGTTCTTC. It specifies CASNPTSGGGNEQFF. Based on the CDR3 plus reference TRBV28 and TRBJ2-1, the full variable domain is DVKVTQSSRYLVKRTGEKVFLECVQDMDHENMFWYRQDPGLGLRLIYFSYDVKMKEKGDIPEGYSVSREKKERFSLILESASTNQTSMYLCASNPTSGGGNEQFFGPGTRLTVL.

The chain is built from TRBV6-1 and TRBJ2-5, with TRBD1 matching 10 bases. The CDR3 length is 14 residues. Trimming cost V 5 bases and J 2 bases; bases outside gene matches: 2. Per germline, CDR1 MNHNS and CDR2 SASEGT. The CDR3 region is CASSRDRGQETQYF. DNA of the CDR3: TGTGCCAGCAGTCGGGACAGGGGACAAGAGACCCAGTACTTC.

V is TRBV4-2 and J is TRBJ2-7; 7 bases match TRBD2. Germline V lookup: CDR1 LGHNA, CDR2 YNFKEQ. The CDR3 sequence is 16 residues long. The junction had 8 bases not matched to a gene; V was cut back by 0 bases and J by 3 bases. CDR3 DNA: TGTGCCAGCAGCCAAGATAGAATGGCTAGCGGCTACGAGCAGTACTTC. Amino acids: CASSQDRMASGYEQYF.

The genes are TRBV7-9 and TRBJ1-2, with D unclear. Trimming stripped 5 bases from V and 4 bases from J, with 17 bases between. Germline values: CDR1 SEHNR, CDR2 FQNEAQ (reference sequence). The CDR3 totals 15 residues. CDR3 nucleotides: TGTGCCAGCAGCCCCCTCCGAGGGTCGATCTATGGCTACACCTTC. This encodes CASSPLRGSIYGYTF.

This rearrangement joins TRBV11-2 to TRBJ2-7; the D gene is possibly TRBD1 (5 bases). Germline V gene lookup returns CDR1 SGHAT and CDR2 FQNNGV. The V gene lost 5 bases and the J gene lost 2 bases, with 16 bases spanning the gap. CDR3 length: 15 residues. CDR3 sequence (DNA): TGTGCCAGCAGCATGAACCCCCAGGGTACCTACGAGCAGTACTTC. This sequence encodes CASSMNPQGTYEQYF.

The V call is TRBV11-2, the J call TRBJ1-1; D unresolved. V lost 5 bases and J 1 base, leaving 11 bases between the germline ends. The CDR3 consists of 14 residues. Germline CDR1 reads SGHAT; CDR2 reads FQNNGV. CDR3 residues: CASSQPGGNTEAFF. The CDR3 DNA is TGTGCCAGCAGCCAACCAGGAGGGAACACTGAAGCTTTCTTT.

This chain links TRBV15 with TRBJ2-2, with TRBD1 identical over 11 bases. The CDR3 runs 14 residues. In germline, CDR1 is LNHNV, CDR2 YYDKDF (reference sequence). V shed 6 bases and J 4 bases; nucleotides not matched to a gene: 1. The CDR3 region is CATRGTGGTGELFF. CDR3 nucleotide sequence: TGTGCCACCAGGGGGACAGGGGGCACCGGGGAGCTGTTTTTT.

This chain joins TRBV6-5 and TRBJ1-6; TRBD1 matches at 9 bases. V lost 5 bases and J lost 7; bases outside the gene matches: 6. This CDR3 has 15 residues. Per the germline V gene, CDR1 is MNHEY and CDR2 is SVGAGI. In DNA form, the CDR3 reads TGTGCCAGCAGTCGACTGGGACAGGGAAATTCACCCCTCCACTTT. This gives the protein CASSRLGQGNSPLHF.

The chain couples TRBV7-9 to TRBJ2-6, with TRBD2 as a possible D gene (5 bases). V was trimmed by 5 bases and J by 1 base, leaving 9 bases between them. The CDR3 is 15 residues long. Germline lookup yields CDR1 SEHNR and CDR2 FQNEAQ (reference sequence). CDR3 nucleotides: TGTGCCAGCAGCAACGGCGGGTCTGGGGCCAACGTCCTGACTTTC. This sequence encodes CASSNGGSGANVLTF.

Comment on this clone: An end of the junction does not agree with germline; a read error may underlie this. The chain employs TRBV2 and TRBJ2-7; TRBD1 matches at 10 bases. The CDR3 consists of 14 residues. Germline CDR1 SNHLY, CDR2 FYNNEI. As DNA, the CDR3 is TGTGCCAGCAGTGGGACAGGGGGGACCTATGAGCAGTACTTC. The encoded protein is CASSGTGGTYEQYF.

The chain couples TRBV30 to TRBJ1-4; 7 bases align to TRBD1. Germline values: CDR1 GTSNPN, CDR2 SVGIG (reference sequence). V shed 2 bases, J shed 10 bases, and the junction held 10 bases outside the gene matches. The CDR3 is 14 amino acids. The CDR3, as DNA: TGTGCCTGGAGTCTCGGACAGGACTGGGGAAAACTGTTTTTT. Residues: CAWSLGQDWGKLFF.

This chain uses TRBV11-3 with TRBJ2-5; 7 bases align to TRBD1. The closer fit of TRBJ2-7 to the DNA end suggests the J call may be wrong. This CDR3 is built from 14 residues. CDR1 is SGHNT and CDR2 is YENEEA in the germline V gene. The CDR3 DNA reads TGTGCCAGCAGCCCAAGACAGGGATGGGGCGAGCAGTACTTC. Translated, it gives CASSPRQGWGEQYF.

The V and J genes are TRBV27 and TRBJ2-7, with a possible D match to TRBD2 (6 bases). In germline, CDR1 is MNHEY, CDR2 SMNVEV (reference sequence). The CDR3 loop spans 16 amino acids. Trimming took 5 bases from V and 3 from J, leaving 20 bases between them. In nucleotides, the CDR3 is TGTGCCAGCAGTCCAGGGACTTCCAGGTTCGGCTACGAGCAGTACTTC. Amino acids: CASSPGTSRFGYEQYF.

The rearrangement joins TRBV5-1 to TRBJ2-5, with D possibly matching TRBD1 (6 bases). The germline V and J ends were trimmed by 4 bases and 7 bases, with 23 bases remaining between them. Germline V gene sequence: CDR1 SGHRS, CDR2 YFSETQ. This CDR3 region has 16 residues. The CDR3 protein is CASSEQGVSWVGTQYF. The CDR3 DNA is TGCGCCAGCAGCGAACAGGGCGTCTCATGGGTGGGGACCCAGTACTTC. Combining the CDR3 with reference TRBV5-1 and TRBJ2-5 gives the whole variable domain KAGVTQTPRYLIKTRGQQVTLSCSPISGHRSVSWYQQTPGQGLQFLFEYFSETQRNKGNFPGRFSGRQFSNSRSEMNVSTLELGDSALYLCASSEQGVSWVGTQYFGPGTRLLVL.

This chain joins TRBV9 and TRBJ2-7; a weak D match, TRBD1 (5 bases). The V end lost 3 bases, the J end lost 5 bases, and 15 bases lay between the germline ends. The germline gives CDR1 SGDLS, CDR2 YYNGEE. The CDR3 sequence is 14 residues long. CDR3 nucleotide sequence: TGTGCCAGCAGCGCTGGGGAAAAGGGGCACGAGCAGTACTTC. Amino acids: CASSAGEKGHEQYF.

The chain uses TRBV6-5 and TRBJ1-1; 9 nucleotides line up with TRBD1. The CDR3 has 14 amino acids. Germline CDR1 MNHEY, CDR2 SVGAGI. The V gene end was trimmed by 5 bases and the J gene end by 4 bases; junction bases not matched to a gene: 5. This chain's CDR3 is CASSTGQGTTEAFF. CDR3 DNA: TGTGCCAGCAGTACCGGACAGGGGACCACTGAAGCTTTCTTT.

On this clone itself: The junction departs from the called germline gene at one end, perhaps through a read error. This sample includes further DNA sequences coding for the same CDR3. The rearrangement links TRBV4-1 to TRBJ2-5; 10 bases are shared with TRBD2. Germline CDR1 reads MGHRA; CDR2 reads YSYEKL. The CDR3 totals 16 residues. In DNA, the CDR3 is TGTGCCAGCAGCCCCCAAGCGGGAGGGATTTGGGAGACCCAGTACTTC. This sequence encodes CASSPQAGGIWETQYF.

CDR3 protein: CASSLPPDRGGEQFF. CDR3 bases: TGTGCCAGCAGTTTACCTCCGGACAGGGGAGGGGAGCAGTTCTTC. The rearrangement links TRBV6-5 to TRBJ2-1; 9 positions match TRBD1. Germline V CDR1 and CDR2: MNHEY, SVGAGI. The ends lost 4 bases at V and 10 bases at J; junction bases unmatched: 11. CDR3 size: 15 residues.

The rearrangement joins TRBV28 to TRBJ2-1; 8 positions match TRBD1. V was pared by 4 bases and J by 7 bases, with 6 bases of the junction left unmatched. Germline assignment: CDR1 MDHEN and CDR2 SYDVKM. This CDR3 has 14 amino acids. The DNA of the CDR3 is TGTGCCAGCAGTTCCCGACAGGGGTGGAATGAGCAGTTCTTC. Translating it yields CASSSRQGWNEQFF.

The CDR3 region has the DNA TGTGCCAGCAGTCCGCGGCTTAGCAATCAGCCCCAGCATTTT. Its translation is CASSPRLSNQPQHF. This rearrangement joins TRBV28 to TRBJ1-5, with D uncertain. CDR1 and CDR2 from the germline V gene are MDHEN and SYDVKM. The CDR3 is 14 amino acids. V was shortened by 5 bases and J by 0 bases, with 8 bases between the two germline ends. Supplemented by reference TRBV28 and TRBJ1-5, the full variable domain reads DVKVTQSSRYLVKRTGEKVFLECVQDMDHENMFWYRQDPGLGLRLIYFSYDVKMKEKGDIPEGYSVSREKKERFSLILESASTNQTSMYLCASSPRLSNQPQHFGDGTRLSIL.

V is TRBV18 and J is TRBJ2-2, with D perhaps matching TRBD2 (6 bases). CDR3 size: 16 residues. Germline V lookup: CDR1 KGHSH, CDR2 LQKENI. Trimming shortened V by 0 bases and J by 5 bases, and 13 bases separated the two germline ends. CDR3 in amino acids: CASSPPRLASTGELFF. In DNA form, the CDR3 reads TGTGCCAGCTCACCACCCAGGCTAGCGAGTACCGGGGAGCTGTTTTTT.

CDR3 bases: TGTGCCACCGGACAGGGAATTTCTGATACGCAGTATTTT. Translating gives CATGQGISDTQYF. This rearrangement joins TRBV10-3 to TRBJ2-3; 8 positions match TRBD1. The germline V gene has CDR1 ENHRY and CDR2 SYGVKD. CDR3 size: 13 residues. J lost 6 bases, V lost 10 bases, and 9 bases had no gene match.

J is TRBJ1-2 and V is TRBV19; tentatively, D is TRBD1 (6 bases). CDR1 is LNHDA, CDR2 SQIVND, per germline (reference sequence). Trimming pared 9 bases from V and 5 bases from J, leaving 16 bases between. This CDR3 is built from 13 residues. The CDR3 spells CASARGRGYGYTF. In DNA form, the CDR3 reads TGTGCCAGCGCTAGGGGGAGGGGTTATGGCTACACCTTC.

J is TRBJ2-3 and V is TRBV5-4, with 7 bases fitting TRBD1. The germline CDR1 and CDR2 sequences are SGHNT and YYREEE (reference sequence). The CDR3 contains 14 residues. J lost 4 bases, V lost 2 bases, and 4 bases had no gene match. CDR3 protein: CASSLTGVPDTQYF. CDR3 nucleotides: TGTGCCAGCAGCTTAACAGGGGTACCAGATACGCAGTATTTT.

V and J are TRBV6-6 and TRBJ1-5, with a tentative D call TRBD1 (6 bases). V was pared by 0 bases and J by 3 bases, with 9 bases between. The CDR3 runs 15 residues. CDR1 and CDR2 (germline): MNHNY, SVGAGI (reference sequence). The CDR3 region has the DNA TGTGCCAGCAGTTACTCGGGGGGGCTCAATCAGCCCCAGCATTTT. This translates into CASSYSGGLNQPQHF.

To note about this clone: Other DNA sequences in the same sample also yield this CDR3. V and J are TRBV10-1 and TRBJ1-3; D gene uncertain. This CDR3 is built from 14 residues. CDR1 is WNHNN, CDR2 SYGVQD, per germline (reference sequence). V gave up 6 bases and J gave up 0 bases, with 9 bases separating them. CDR3 sequence (DNA): TGCGCCAGCAGCCCCGGGGACTCTGGAAACACCATATATTTT. Encoded protein: CASSPGDSGNTIYF.

CDR3 in DNA: TGTGCCTGGAGTCACCCCAGCAGGAGGAACTATGGCTACACCTTC. Encoded protein: CAWSHPSRRNYGYTF. The gene calls are TRBV30 and TRBJ1-2; D not certain. Germline V lookup: CDR1 GTSNPN, CDR2 SVGIG (reference sequence). Trimming stripped 2 bases from V and 2 bases from J, with 15 bases between. The CDR3 has 15 amino acids.